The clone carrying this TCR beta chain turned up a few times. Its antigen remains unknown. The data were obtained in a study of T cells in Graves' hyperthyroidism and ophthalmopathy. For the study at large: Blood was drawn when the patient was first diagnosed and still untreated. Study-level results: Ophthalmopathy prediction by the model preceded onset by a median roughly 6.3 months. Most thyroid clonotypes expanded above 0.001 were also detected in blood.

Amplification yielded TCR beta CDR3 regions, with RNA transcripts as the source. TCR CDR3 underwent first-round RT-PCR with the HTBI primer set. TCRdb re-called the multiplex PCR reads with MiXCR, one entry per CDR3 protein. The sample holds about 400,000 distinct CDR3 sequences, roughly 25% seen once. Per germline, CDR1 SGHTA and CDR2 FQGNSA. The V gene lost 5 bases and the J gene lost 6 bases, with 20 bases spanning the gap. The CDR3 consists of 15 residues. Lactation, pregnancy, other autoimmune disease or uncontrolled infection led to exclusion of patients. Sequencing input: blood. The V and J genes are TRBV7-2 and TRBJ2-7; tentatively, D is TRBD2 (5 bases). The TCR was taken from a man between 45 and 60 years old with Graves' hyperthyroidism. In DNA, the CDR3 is TGTGCCAGCAGCCCCCGGGCTGCCGGGATCGGCGAGCAGTACTTC. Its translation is CASSPRAAGIGEQYF.